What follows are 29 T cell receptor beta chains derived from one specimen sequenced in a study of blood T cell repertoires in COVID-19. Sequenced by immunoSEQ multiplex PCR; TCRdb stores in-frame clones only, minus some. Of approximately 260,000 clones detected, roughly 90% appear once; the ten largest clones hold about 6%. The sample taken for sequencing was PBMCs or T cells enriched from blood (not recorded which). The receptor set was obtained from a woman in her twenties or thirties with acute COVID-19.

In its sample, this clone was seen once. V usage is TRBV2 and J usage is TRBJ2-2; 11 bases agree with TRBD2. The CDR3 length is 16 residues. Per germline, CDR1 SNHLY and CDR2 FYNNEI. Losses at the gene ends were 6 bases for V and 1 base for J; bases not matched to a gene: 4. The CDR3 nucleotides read TGTGCCAGCAGCCCTACTAGCGGGGGGAACACCGGGGAGCTGTTTTTT. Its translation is CASSPTSGGNTGELFF.

CDR3 DNA sequence: TGCAGCGTCACTCCAGGGAACTATGGCTACACCTTC. It encodes CSVTPGNYGYTF. The chain joins TRBV29-1 to TRBJ1-2; possible D gene TRBD1, 5 bases. Germline CDR1 SQVTM, CDR2 ANQGSEA. V lost 6 bases and J 2 bases, leaving 10 bases between the germline ends. This CDR3 has 12 amino acids. The full variable domain, its missing parts supplied by reference TRBV29-1 and TRBJ1-2, is SAVISQKPSRDICQRGTSLTIQCQVDSQVTMMFWYRQQPGQSLTLIATANQGSEATYESGFVIDKFPISRPNLTFSTLTVSNMSPEDSSIYLCSVTPGNYGYTFGSGTRLTVV.

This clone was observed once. DNA for the CDR3: TGTGCCAGCAGCGGGACAGCCAATTCACCCCTCCACTTT. The encoded protein is CASSGTANSPLHF. The chain uses TRBV5-8 and TRBJ1-6; TRBD1 matches at 7 bases. The germline V gene has CDR1 SGHTS and CDR2 YDEGEE. The ends lost 4 bases at V and 7 bases at J; junction bases unmatched: 2. The CDR3 sequence is 13 residues long.

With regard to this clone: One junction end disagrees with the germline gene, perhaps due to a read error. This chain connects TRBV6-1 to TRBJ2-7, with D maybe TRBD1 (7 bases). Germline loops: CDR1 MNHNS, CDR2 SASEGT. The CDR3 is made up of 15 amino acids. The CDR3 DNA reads TGTGCCAGCAGAGAAGGACCAGGGGGGATGTACGAGCAGTACTTC. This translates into CASREGPGGMYEQYF.

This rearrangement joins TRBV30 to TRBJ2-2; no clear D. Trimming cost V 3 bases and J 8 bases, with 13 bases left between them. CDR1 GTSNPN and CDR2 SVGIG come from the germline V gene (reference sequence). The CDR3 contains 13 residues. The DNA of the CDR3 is TGTGCCTGGAGGGTTCGGTCGGGTGGGGAGCTGTTTTTT. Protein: CAWRVRSGGELFF.

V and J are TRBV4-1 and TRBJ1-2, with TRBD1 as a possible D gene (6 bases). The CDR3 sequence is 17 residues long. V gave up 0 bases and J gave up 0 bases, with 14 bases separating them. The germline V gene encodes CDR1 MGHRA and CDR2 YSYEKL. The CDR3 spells CASSQDGQGRANYGYTF. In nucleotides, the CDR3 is TGCGCCAGCAGCCAAGATGGTCAGGGGCGAGCTAACTATGGCTACACCTTC.

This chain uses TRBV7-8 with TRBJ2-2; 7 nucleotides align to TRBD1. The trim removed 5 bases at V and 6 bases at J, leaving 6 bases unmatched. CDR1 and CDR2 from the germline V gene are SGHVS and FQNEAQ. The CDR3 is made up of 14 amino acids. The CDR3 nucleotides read TGTGCCAGCAGCAGCACAGGGGTATCCGGGGAGCTGTTTTTT. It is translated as CASSSTGVSGELFF.

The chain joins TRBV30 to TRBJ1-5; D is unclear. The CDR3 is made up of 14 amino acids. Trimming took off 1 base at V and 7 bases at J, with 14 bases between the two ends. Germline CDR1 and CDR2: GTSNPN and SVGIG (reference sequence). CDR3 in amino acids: CAWSGTTLRQPQHF. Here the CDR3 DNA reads TGTGCCTGGAGTGGAACCACCCTTCGGCAGCCCCAGCATTTT. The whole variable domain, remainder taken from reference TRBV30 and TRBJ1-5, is SQTIHQWPATLVQPVGSPLSLECTVEGTSNPNLYWYRQAAGRGLQLLFYSVGIGQISSEVPQNLSASRPQDRQFILSSKKLLLSDSGFYLCAWSGTTLRQPQHFGDGTRLSIL.

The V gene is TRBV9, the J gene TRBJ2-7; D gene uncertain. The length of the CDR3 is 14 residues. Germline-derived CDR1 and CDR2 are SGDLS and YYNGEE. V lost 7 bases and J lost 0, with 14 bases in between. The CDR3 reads CASGESVASYEQYF. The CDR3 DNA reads TGTGCCAGCGGAGAGAGCGTGGCCTCCTACGAGCAGTACTTC.

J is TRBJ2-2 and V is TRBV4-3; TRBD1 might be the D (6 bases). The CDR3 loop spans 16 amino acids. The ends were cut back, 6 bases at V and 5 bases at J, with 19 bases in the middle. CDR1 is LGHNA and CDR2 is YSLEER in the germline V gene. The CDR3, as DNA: TGCGCCAGCAGTATGGATTGGGCAGGGACAACCGGGGAGCTGTTTTTT. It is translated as CASSMDWAGTTGELFF.

The CDR3 DNA reads TGTGCCAGCTCACAGACTAGCGGGAGCTCCTACAATGAGCAGTTCTTC. It codes for CASSQTSGSSYNEQFF. This chain uses TRBV18 with TRBJ2-1, with TRBD2 matching 12 bases. The CDR3 extends over 16 amino acids. Trimming removed 4 bases from V and 0 bases from J; junction bases left unmatched: 1. Per the germline V gene, CDR1 is KGHSH and CDR2 is LQKENI.

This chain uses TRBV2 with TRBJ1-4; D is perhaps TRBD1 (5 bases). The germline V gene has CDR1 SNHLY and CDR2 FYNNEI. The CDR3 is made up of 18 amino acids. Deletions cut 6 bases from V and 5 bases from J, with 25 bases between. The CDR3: CASREWKTRQGLNEKLFF. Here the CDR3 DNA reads TGTGCCAGCAGAGAGTGGAAAACGCGGCAGGGACTCAATGAAAAACTGTTTTTT.

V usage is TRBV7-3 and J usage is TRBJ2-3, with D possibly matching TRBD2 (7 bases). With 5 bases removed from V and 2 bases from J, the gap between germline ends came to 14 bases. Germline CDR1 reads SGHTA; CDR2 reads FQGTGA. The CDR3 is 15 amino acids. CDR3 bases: TGTGCCAGCAGCCTGCTGGGGGGGCCCACAGATACGCAGTATTTT. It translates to CASSLLGGPTDTQYF.

Here the CDR3 reads CASSSTGESDEHEQFF. The CDR3 region has the DNA TGTGCCAGCAGCTCTACTGGGGAGTCTGATGAGCATGAGCAGTTCTTC. This rearrangement joins TRBV2 to TRBJ2-1, with D maybe TRBD2 (5 bases). Germline CDR1 and CDR2: SNHLY and FYNNEI. Trimming left V 6 bases short and J 8 bases short, with 23 bases between. The CDR3 loop spans 16 amino acids.

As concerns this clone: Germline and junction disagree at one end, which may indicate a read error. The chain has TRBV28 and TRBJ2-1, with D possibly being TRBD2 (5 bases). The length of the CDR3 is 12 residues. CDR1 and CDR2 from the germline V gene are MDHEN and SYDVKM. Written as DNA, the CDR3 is TGTGCCAGCAGTTTAATGCGGGCCAAAGCGATCTTC. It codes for CASSLMRAKAIF.

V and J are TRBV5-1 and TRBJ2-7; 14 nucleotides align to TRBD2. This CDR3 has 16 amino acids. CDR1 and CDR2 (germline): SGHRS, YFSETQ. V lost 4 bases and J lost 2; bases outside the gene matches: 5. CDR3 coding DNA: TGCGCCAGCAGCCCCGGGACTAGCGGGAGCCCCTACGAGCAGTACTTC. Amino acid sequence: CASSPGTSGSPYEQYF.

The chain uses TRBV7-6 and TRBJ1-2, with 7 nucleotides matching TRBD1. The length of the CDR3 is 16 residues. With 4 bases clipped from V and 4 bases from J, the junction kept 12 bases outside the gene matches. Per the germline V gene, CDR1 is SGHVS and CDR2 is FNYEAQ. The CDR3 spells CASSSSGQSDPYGYTF. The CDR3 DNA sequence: TGTGCCAGCAGCTCCTCGGGACAGTCAGATCCCTATGGCTACACCTTC.

CDR3 DNA: TGTGCCAGCAGTTCCCAAGCGGGGGGGCCTTTAGAGACCCAGTACTTC. Its protein is CASSSQAGGPLETQYF. V gene TRBV27 combines with J gene TRBJ2-5; 10 positions match TRBD2. Germline values: CDR1 MNHEY, CDR2 SMNVEV (reference sequence). Unmatched junction bases numbered 9, after V lost 4 bases and J lost 4 bases. The CDR3 consists of 16 residues.

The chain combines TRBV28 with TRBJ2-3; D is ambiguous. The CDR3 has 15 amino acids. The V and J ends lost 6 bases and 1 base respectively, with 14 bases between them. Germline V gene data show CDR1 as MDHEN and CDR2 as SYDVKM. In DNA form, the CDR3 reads TGTGCCAGCAGGGAACGGGTGTCGGGCACAGATACGCAGTATTTT. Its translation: CASRERVSGTDTQYF.

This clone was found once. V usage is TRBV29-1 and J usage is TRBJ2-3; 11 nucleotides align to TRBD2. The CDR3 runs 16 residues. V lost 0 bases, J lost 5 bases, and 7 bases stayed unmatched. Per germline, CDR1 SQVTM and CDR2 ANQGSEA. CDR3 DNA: TGCAGCGTTGAAGACATAGCGGGAGGGTTGAGAGATACGCAGTATTTT. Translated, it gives CSVEDIAGGLRDTQYF.

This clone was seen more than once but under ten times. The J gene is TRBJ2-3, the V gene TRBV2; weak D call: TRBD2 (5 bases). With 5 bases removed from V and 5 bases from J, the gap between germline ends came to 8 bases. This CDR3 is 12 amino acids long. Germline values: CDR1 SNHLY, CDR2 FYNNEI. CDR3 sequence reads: CASSLGGDTQYF. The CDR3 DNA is TGTGCCAGCAGTTTAGGAGGAGATACGCAGTATTTT.

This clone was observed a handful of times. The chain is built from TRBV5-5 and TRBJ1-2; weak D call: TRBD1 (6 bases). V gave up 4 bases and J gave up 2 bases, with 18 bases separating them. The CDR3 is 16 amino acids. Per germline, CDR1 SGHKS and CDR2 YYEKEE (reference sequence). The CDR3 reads CASSLSGGPVNYGYTF. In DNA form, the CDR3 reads TGTGCCAGCAGCCTATCCGGGGGGCCAGTCAACTATGGCTACACCTTC.

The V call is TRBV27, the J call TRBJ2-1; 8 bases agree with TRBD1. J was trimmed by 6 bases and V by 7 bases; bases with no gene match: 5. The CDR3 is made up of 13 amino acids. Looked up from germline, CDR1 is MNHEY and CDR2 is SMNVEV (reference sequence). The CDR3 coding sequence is TGTGCCAGCAAACGCACAGGGGGCAATGAGCAGTTCTTC. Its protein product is CASKRTGGNEQFF.

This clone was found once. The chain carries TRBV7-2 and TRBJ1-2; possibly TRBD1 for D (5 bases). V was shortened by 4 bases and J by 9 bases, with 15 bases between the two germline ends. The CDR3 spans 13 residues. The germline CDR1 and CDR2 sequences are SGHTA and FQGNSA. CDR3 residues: CASSSAGRPRYTF. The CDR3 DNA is TGTGCCAGCAGCTCGGCAGGGAGGCCGCGCTACACCTTC.

The CDR3 sequence: CASKNPGQYQPQHF. DNA for the CDR3: TGTGCCAGCAAAAACCCAGGACAGTATCAGCCCCAGCATTTT. The J gene is TRBJ1-5, the V gene TRBV28, with a tentative D call TRBD1 (6 bases). The V end was cut by 7 bases, the J end by 5 bases, with 15 bases between. This CDR3 region has 14 residues. CDR1 is MDHEN and CDR2 is SYDVKM in the germline V gene.

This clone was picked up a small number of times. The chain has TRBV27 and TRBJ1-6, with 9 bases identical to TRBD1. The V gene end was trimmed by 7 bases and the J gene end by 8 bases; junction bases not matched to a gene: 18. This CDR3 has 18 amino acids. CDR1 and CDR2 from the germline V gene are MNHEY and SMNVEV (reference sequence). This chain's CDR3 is CASIPTGPTRDRDSPLHF. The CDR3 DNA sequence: TGTGCCAGCATCCCTACAGGGCCCACCCGGGACAGGGATTCACCCCTCCACTTT.

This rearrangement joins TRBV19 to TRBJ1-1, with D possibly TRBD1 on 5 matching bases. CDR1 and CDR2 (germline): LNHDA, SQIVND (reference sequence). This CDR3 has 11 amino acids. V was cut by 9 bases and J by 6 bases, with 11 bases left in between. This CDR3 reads CASFQGSEAFF. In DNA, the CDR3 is TGTGCCAGCTTCCAGGGCTCTGAAGCTTTCTTT.

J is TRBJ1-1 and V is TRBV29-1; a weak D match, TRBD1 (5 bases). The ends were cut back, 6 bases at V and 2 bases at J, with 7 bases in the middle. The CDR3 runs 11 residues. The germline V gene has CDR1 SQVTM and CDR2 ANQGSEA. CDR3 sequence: CSVDSNTEAFF. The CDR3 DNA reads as TGCAGCGTAGACAGCAACACTGAAGCTTTCTTT.

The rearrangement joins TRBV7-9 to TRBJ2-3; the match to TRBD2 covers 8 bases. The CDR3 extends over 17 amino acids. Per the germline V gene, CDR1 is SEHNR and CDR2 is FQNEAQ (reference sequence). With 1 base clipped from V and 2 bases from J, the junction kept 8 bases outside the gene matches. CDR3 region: CASSLETSVLSTDTQYF. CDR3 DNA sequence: TGTGCCAGCAGCTTAGAGACTAGCGTCCTCTCCACAGATACGCAGTATTTT.